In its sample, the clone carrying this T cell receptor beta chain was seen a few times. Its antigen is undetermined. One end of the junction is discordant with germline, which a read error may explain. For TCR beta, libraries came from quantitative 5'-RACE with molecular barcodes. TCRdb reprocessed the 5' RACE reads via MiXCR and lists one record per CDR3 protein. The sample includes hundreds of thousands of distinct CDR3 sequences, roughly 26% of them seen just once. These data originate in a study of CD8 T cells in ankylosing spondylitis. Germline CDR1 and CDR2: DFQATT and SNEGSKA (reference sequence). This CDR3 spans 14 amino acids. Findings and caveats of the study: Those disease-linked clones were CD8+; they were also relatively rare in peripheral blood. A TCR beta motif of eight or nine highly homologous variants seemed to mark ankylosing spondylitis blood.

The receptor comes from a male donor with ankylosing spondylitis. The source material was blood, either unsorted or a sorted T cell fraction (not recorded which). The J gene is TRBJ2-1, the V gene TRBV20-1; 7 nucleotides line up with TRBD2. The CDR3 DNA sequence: TGCAGCGCTATCCGGCTAGCGGCCTACAATGAGCAGTTCTTC. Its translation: CSAIRLAAYNEQFF.